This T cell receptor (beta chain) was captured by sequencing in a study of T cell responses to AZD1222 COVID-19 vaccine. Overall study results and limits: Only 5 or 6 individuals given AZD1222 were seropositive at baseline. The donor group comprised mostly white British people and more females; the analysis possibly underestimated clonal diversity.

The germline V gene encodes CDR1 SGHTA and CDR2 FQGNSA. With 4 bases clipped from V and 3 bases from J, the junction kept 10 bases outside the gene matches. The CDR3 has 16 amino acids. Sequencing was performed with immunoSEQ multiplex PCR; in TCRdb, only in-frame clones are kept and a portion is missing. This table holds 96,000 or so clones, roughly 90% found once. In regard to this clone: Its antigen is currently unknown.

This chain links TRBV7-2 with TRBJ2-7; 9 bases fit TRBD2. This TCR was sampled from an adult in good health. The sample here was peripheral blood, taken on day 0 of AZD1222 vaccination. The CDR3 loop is CASSSSPIAGVYEQYF. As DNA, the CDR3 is TGTGCCAGCAGCTCGAGTCCTATAGCGGGAGTCTACGAGCAGTACTTC.